The 18 T cell receptor beta chains in this list originate from one sample, sequenced in a study of CD8+ T cells in alopecia areata. Following extraction, RNA underwent reverse transcription to cDNA, which served as the sequencing template. TCRdb keeps only in-frame clones here, not all; method: immunoSEQ multiplex PCR. The sample includes about 160,000 clones, over 80% of them seen just once. The starting material was CD8+ T cells sorted from blood, obtained at week 0. The source is a human donor with alopecia areata.

The V call is TRBV5-4, the J call TRBJ2-1; 8 bases map to TRBD2. The CDR3 sequence is 14 residues long. V lost 1 base, J lost 8 bases, and 5 bases stayed unmatched. Germline V gene data show CDR1 as SGHNT and CDR2 as YYREEE (reference sequence). This CDR3 reads CASSLLGSGDEQFF. The CDR3 nucleotides read TGTGCCAGCAGCTTGTTGGGTAGCGGGGATGAGCAGTTCTTC.

This chain joins TRBV27 and TRBJ2-7; D possibly matches TRBD1 or TRBD2 (6 bases each). Germline CDR1 reads MNHEY; CDR2 reads SMNVEV (reference sequence). The CDR3 runs to 16 residues. Trimming shortened V by 2 bases and J by 5 bases, and 19 bases separated the two germline ends. In nucleotides, the CDR3 is TGTGCCAGCAGTTTAATGGACGGAGGGGGGTCTGACGAGCAGTACTTC. Translation: CASSLMDGGGSDEQYF.

The V gene is TRBV11-2, the J gene TRBJ2-3; D unresolved. Between the trimmed V and J ends, which lost 5 bases and 2 bases, there was a span of 8 bases. The CDR3 length is 13 residues. Germline CDR1 and CDR2: SGHAT and FQNNGV. The CDR3 here is CASSPAPTDTQYF. DNA of the CDR3: TGTGCCAGCAGCCCCGCGCCCACAGATACGCAGTATTTT.

The chain uses TRBV27 and TRBJ2-7; D not certain. Per the germline V gene, CDR1 is MNHEY and CDR2 is SMNVEV (reference sequence). The CDR3 is made up of 12 amino acids. Between the trimmed V and J ends, which lost 4 bases and 0 bases, there was a span of 4 bases. In nucleotides, the CDR3 is TGTGCCAGCAGTTCGAACTCCTACGAGCAGTACTTC. As protein: CASSSNSYEQYF.

The chain uses TRBV6-6 and TRBJ1-5; possible D gene TRBD1, 5 bases. This CDR3 is built from 15 residues. V lost 7 bases and J lost 9, with 22 bases in between. Looked up from germline, CDR1 is MNHNY and CDR2 is SVGAGI (reference sequence). For the CDR3, the DNA is TGTGCCAGCACCGACTCTATTAGGGGAAGGGGGCCCCAGCATTTT. This encodes CASTDSIRGRGPQHF.

The rearrangement uses TRBV13 and TRBJ2-5, with D maybe TRBD2 (6 bases). V was cut by 6 bases and J by 11 bases, with 13 bases left in between. CDR3 length: 11 residues. The germline gives CDR1 PRHDT, CDR2 FYEKMQ (reference sequence). The CDR3 here is CASRGPGEQYF. The CDR3 DNA is TGTGCCAGCAGGGGTCCGGGGGAGCAGTACTTC.

The chain recombines TRBV5-1 with TRBJ2-7, with 11 bases matching TRBD1. CDR1 is SGHRS and CDR2 is YFSETQ in the germline V gene. The CDR3 is 15 amino acids. After removal of 4 bases from V and 3 bases from J, the junction contained 6 bases not matched to a gene. The CDR3 bases are TGCGCCAGCAGCCTAGGGACAGGGGGTGACTACGAGCAGTACTTC. Residues: CASSLGTGGDYEQYF.

The chain recombines TRBV5-1 with TRBJ1-1; D is ambiguous. CDR3 length: 14 residues. V lost 0 bases to trimming and J lost 3 bases, with 9 bases between them. Germline CDR1 reads SGHRS; CDR2 reads YFSETQ. Here the CDR3 reads CASSLGISDTEAFF. CDR3 sequence (DNA): TGCGCCAGCAGCTTGGGAATCTCAGACACTGAAGCTTTCTTT.

This clone was seen just once. The V and J genes are TRBV19 and TRBJ2-7; 12 bases are shared with TRBD2. CDR1 and CDR2 (germline): LNHDA, SQIVND (reference sequence). This CDR3 is 14 amino acids long. After removal of 6 bases from V and 4 bases from J, the junction contained 4 bases not matched to a gene. The chain's CDR3 is CASRPTSGSYEQYF. The CDR3 DNA is TGTGCCAGTAGACCGACTAGCGGGAGTTACGAGCAGTACTTC. The full variable domain, rest sourced from reference TRBV19 and TRBJ2-7, is DGGITQSPKYLFRKEGQNVTLSCEQNLNHDAMYWYRQDPGQGLRLIYYSQIVNDFQKGDIAEGYSVSREKKESFPLTVTSAQKNPTAFYLCASRPTSGSYEQYFGPGTRLTVT.

This clone was picked up one time. V gene TRBV7-9 combines with J gene TRBJ2-4, with D perhaps assigned TRBD1 or TRBD2 (5 bases each). Trimming shortened V by 5 bases and J by 4 bases, and 12 bases separated the two germline ends. The CDR3 covers 14 residues. Germline V CDR1 and CDR2: SEHNR, FQNEAQ (reference sequence). Written as DNA, the CDR3 is TGTGCCAGCAGCCGACCGGGACCAAAAAACATTCAGTACTTC. Translated, it gives CASSRPGPKNIQYF. The variable domain in full, completed from reference TRBV7-9 and TRBJ2-4, reads DTGVSQNPRHKITKRGQNVTFRCDPISEHNRLYWYRQTLGQGPEFLTYFQNEAQLEKSRLLSDRFSAERPKGSFSTLEIQRTEQGDSAMYLCASSRPGPKNIQYFGAGTRLSVL.

The V and J genes are TRBV7-9 and TRBJ2-3; 8 bases are shared with TRBD2. The CDR3 runs to 15 residues. The ends lost 0 bases at V and 2 bases at J; junction bases unmatched: 1. The germline V gene encodes CDR1 SEHNR and CDR2 FQNEAQ (reference sequence). CDR3 coding DNA: TGTGCCAGCAGCTTAGCACTAGCGGCCACAGATACGCAGTATTTT. It codes for CASSLALAATDTQYF.

The chain carries TRBV11-2 and TRBJ2-5; 7 bases map to TRBD2. Germline CDR1 and CDR2: SGHAT and FQNNGV. Germline trimming cut 0 bases from V and 1 base from J; bases unmatched to any gene: 5. The CDR3 loop spans 16 amino acids. The CDR3: CASSLDRLAGQETQYF. The CDR3 DNA follows: TGTGCCAGCAGCTTAGATCGGTTAGCGGGCCAAGAGACCCAGTACTTC. Full variable domain (remainder filled in from reference TRBV11-2 and TRBJ2-5): EAGVAQSPRYKIIEKRQSVAFWCNPISGHATLYWYQQILGQGPKLLIQFQNNGVVDDSQLPKDRFSAERLKGVDSTLKIQPAKLEDSAVYLCASSLDRLAGQETQYFGPGTRLLVL.

The chain combines TRBV7-2 with TRBJ2-5, with 7 positions matching TRBD2. Germline V lookup: CDR1 SGHTA, CDR2 FQGNSA. The CDR3 runs 15 residues. V shed 6 bases and J 3 bases; nucleotides not matched to a gene: 10. DNA of the CDR3: TGTGCCAGCAGGGCCACTAGCGCGGGAGAAGAGACCCAGTACTTC. It is translated as CASRATSAGEETQYF.

The V and J genes are TRBV7-6 and TRBJ1-6; D is unclear. The CDR3 runs 15 residues. Trimming took 1 base from V and 0 from J, leaving 4 bases between them. Germline CDR1 reads SGHVS; CDR2 reads FNYEAQ. As DNA, the CDR3 is TGTGCCAGCAGCTTAGATGACTCCTATAATTCACCCCTCCACTTT. This encodes CASSLDDSYNSPLHF.

The rearrangement joins TRBV7-9 to TRBJ1-1; D might be TRBD1 (5 bases). Looked up from germline, CDR1 is SEHNR and CDR2 is FQNEAQ (reference sequence). V was trimmed by 4 bases and J by 3 bases, leaving 21 bases between them. This CDR3 is built from 17 residues. The DNA for the CDR3 is TGTGCCAGCAGCTCTACCGACAGAGGCTCTATGGACACTGAAGCTTTCTTT. Amino acids: CASSSTDRGSMDTEAFF.

The chain has TRBV7-2 and TRBJ1-2; possibly TRBD1 for D (6 bases). This CDR3 region has 17 residues. Germline loops: CDR1 SGHTA, CDR2 FQGNSA. Trimming cost V 4 bases and J 0 bases, with 18 bases left between them. The CDR3 DNA reads TGTGCCAGCAGCTCCCCGGGTAGACAGGAGCCTAACTATGGCTACACCTTC. Protein sequence: CASSSPGRQEPNYGYTF.

The chain recombines TRBV25-1 with TRBJ2-1, with 7 bases matching TRBD2. The J segment lost 10 bases and the V segment lost 4 bases, leaving 13 bases of the junction unmatched. Germline V gives CDR1 MGHDK, CDR2 SYGVNS. CDR3 length equals 15 residues. In nucleotides, the CDR3 is TGTGCCAGCAGTGGACACGGACTAGGATTTAACGAGCAGTTCTTC. Residues: CASSGHGLGFNEQFF.

V is TRBV30 and J is TRBJ2-1; 7 positions agree with TRBD2. The CDR3 sequence is 14 residues long. The germline V gene encodes CDR1 GTSNPN and CDR2 SVGIG (reference sequence). V lost 2 bases, J lost 0 bases, and 1 base stayed unmatched. The CDR3 DNA reads as TGTGCCTGGAGTAGCGGGGACTCCTACAATGAGCAGTTCTTC. This translates into CAWSSGDSYNEQFF.